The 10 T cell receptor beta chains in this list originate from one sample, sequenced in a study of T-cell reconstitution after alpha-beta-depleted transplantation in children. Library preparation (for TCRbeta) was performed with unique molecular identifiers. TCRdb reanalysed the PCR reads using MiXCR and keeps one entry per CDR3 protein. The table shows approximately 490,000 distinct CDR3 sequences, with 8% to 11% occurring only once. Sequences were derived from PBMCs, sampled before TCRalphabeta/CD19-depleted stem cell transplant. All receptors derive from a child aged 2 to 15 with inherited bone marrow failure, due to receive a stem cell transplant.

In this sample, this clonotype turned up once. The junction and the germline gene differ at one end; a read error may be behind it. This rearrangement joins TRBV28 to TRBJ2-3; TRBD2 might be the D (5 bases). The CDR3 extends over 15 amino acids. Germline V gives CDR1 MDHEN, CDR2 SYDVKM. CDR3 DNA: TGTGCCACCAGTTTATCCCCGGGATCCACAGATACGCAGTATTTT. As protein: CATSLSPGSTDTQYF. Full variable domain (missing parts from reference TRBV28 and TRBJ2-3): DVKVTQSSRYLVKRTGEKVFLECVQDMDHENMFWYRQDPGLGLRLIYFSYDVKMKEKGDIPEGYSVSREKKERFSLILESASTNQTSMYLCATSLSPGSTDTQYFGPGTRLTVL.

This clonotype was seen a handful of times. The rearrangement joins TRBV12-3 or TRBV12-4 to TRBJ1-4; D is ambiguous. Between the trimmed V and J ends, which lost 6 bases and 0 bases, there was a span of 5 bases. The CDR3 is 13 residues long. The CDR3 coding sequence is TGTGCCAGCAGGGGTCCAACTAATGAAAAACTGTTTTTT. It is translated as CASRGPTNEKLFF.

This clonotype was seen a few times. DNA for the CDR3: TGTGCCAGCAGTGAAGGGTCGGGGGGGCCGCTGAACTACGAGCAGTACTTC. This codes for CASSEGSGGPLNYEQYF. V and J are TRBV2 and TRBJ2-7; TRBD2 agrees at 8 bases. The V gene's germline CDR1 is SNHLY and CDR2 FYNNEI. J was trimmed by 3 bases and V by 1 base; bases with no gene match: 11. This CDR3 is 17 amino acids long.

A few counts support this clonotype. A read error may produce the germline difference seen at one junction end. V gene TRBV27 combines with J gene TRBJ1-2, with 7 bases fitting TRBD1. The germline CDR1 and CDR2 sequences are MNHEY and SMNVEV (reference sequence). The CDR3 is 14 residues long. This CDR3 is CSSSPTGLNYGYTF. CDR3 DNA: TGTTCCAGCAGTCCGACAGGGTTGAACTATGGCTACACCTTC.

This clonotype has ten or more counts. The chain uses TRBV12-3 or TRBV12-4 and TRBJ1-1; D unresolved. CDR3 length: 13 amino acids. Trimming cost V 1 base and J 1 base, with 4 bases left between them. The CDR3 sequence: CASSLVANTEAFF. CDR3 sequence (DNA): TGTGCCAGCAGTTTAGTAGCGAACACTGAAGCTTTCTTT.

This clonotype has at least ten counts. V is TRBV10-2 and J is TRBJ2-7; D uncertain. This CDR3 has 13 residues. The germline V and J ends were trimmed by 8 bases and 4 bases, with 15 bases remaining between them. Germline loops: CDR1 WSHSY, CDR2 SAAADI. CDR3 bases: TGCGCCAGCGCCGACGGCCTGCTGTACGAGCAGTACTTC. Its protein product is CASADGLLYEQYF.

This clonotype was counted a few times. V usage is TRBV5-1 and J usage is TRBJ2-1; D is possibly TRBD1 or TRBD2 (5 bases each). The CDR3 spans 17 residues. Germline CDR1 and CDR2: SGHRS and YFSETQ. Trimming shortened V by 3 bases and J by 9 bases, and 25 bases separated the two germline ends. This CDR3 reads CASSWRIPGRHNGEQFF. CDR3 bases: TGCGCCAGCAGCTGGAGGATTCCGGGACGGCATAATGGTGAGCAGTTCTTC.

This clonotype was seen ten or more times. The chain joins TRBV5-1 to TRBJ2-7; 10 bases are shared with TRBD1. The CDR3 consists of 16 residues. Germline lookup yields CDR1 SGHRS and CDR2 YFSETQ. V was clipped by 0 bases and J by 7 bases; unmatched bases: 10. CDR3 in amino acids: CASSLGPDRGYGEQYF. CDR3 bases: TGCGCCAGCAGCTTGGGCCCGGACAGGGGGTACGGAGAGCAGTACTTC.

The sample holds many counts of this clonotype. The CDR3 sequence is CASSSGLDYGYTF. As DNA, the CDR3 is TGTGCCAGCAGCTCGGGACTGGACTATGGCTACACCTTC. This chain joins TRBV9 and TRBJ1-2; TRBD1 might be the D (5 bases). V lost 4 bases and J lost 3, with 10 bases in between. Per the germline V gene, CDR1 is SGDLS and CDR2 is YYNGEE. CDR3 length: 13 amino acids.

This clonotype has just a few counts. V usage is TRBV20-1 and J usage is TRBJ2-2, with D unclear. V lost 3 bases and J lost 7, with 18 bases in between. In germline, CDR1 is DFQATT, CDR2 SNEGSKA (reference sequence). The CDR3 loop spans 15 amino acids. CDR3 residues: CSASLAGFDHGELFF. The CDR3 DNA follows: TGCAGTGCTAGCTTAGCAGGATTTGATCACGGGGAGCTGTTTTTT.